Reported below is one TCR beta chain. What it binds is unknown. These data are taken from a study of memory CD4+ T cells and cytomegalovirus serostatus. The study, taken as a whole, reports: The CMV-associated TCR signature appears largely within the CD4+ memory repertoire.

The protocol was immunoSEQ multiplex PCR, while the TCRdb copy is restricted to in-frame clones and leaves out a portion. The sample shows about 46,000 clones, around four fifths of them seen only once. The sort gate was single viable CD3+CD4+CD8-CD45RO+ cells for memory CD4+ T cells. Positive selection with CD4 microbeads enriched total CD4+ T cells. Sequenced material: memory CD4+ T cells from blood. The clonotype was recovered from an adult in good health and CMV-seronegative.

The CDR3 region is CASSSPSGPYEQYF. In nucleotides, the CDR3 is TGTGCCAGCAGCTCTCCTAGCGGCCCCTACGAGCAGTACTTC. The chain uses TRBV7-8 and TRBJ2-7; 7 bases agree with TRBD2. Losses at the gene ends were 4 bases for V and 2 bases for J; bases not matched to a gene: 5. The CDR3 loop spans 14 amino acids. The V gene's germline CDR1 is SGHVS and CDR2 FQNEAQ.